The 27 T cell receptor beta chains given below trace back to one sample, sequenced in a study of early stage breast cancer tumors. Using immunoSEQ multiplex PCR, the repertoire was profiled, and TCRdb retains in-frame clones only, with some absent. This table holds about 53,000 clones, about 93% found once. Sample: blood. All receptors derive from a person aged 70 to 85 with breast cancer.

V usage is TRBV7-9 and J usage is TRBJ1-1; D not resolved. Germline values: CDR1 SEHNR, CDR2 FQNEAQ (reference sequence). CDR3 size: 12 residues. V gave up 5 bases and J gave up 7 bases, with 11 bases separating them. CDR3 nucleotides: TGTGCCAGCAGCCCACGGTCTCTTGAAGCTTTCTTT. It translates to CASSPRSLEAFF.

The chain joins TRBV29-1 to TRBJ1-1; TRBD1 agrees at 8 bases. This CDR3 has 14 amino acids. CDR1 SQVTM and CDR2 ANQGSEA come from the germline V gene. Trimming removed 4 bases from V and 5 bases from J; junction bases left unmatched: 9. The CDR3: CSVVAGGGGTEAFF. The DNA for the CDR3 is TGCAGCGTTGTGGCAGGGGGCGGGGGTACTGAAGCTTTCTTT. Drawing the rest from reference TRBV29-1 and TRBJ1-1, the complete variable domain is SAVISQKPSRDICQRGTSLTIQCQVDSQVTMMFWYRQQPGQSLTLIATANQGSEATYESGFVIDKFPISRPNLTFSTLTVSNMSPEDSSIYLCSVVAGGGGTEAFFGQGTRLTVV.

The CDR3 DNA sequence: TGTGCCAGCAGCTTCGACAGGGCGGAGGGCTACACCTTC. Protein: CASSFDRAEGYTF. The chain has TRBV5-4 and TRBJ1-2; 7 bases map to TRBD1. V shed 2 bases and J 8 bases; nucleotides not matched to a gene: 6. The CDR3 runs to 13 residues. Germline V gene data show CDR1 as SGHNT and CDR2 as YYREEE (reference sequence). Complete variable domain (other parts from reference TRBV5-4 and TRBJ1-2): ETGVTQSPTHLIKTRGQQVTLRCSSQSGHNTVSWYQQALGQGPQFIFQYYREEENGRGNFPPRFSGLQFPNYSSELNVNALELDDSALYLCASSFDRAEGYTFGSGTRLTVV.

CDR3: CASSTSGFNQPQHF. CDR3 nucleotide sequence: TGTGCCAGTAGTACCTCAGGATTTAATCAGCCCCAGCATTTT. V and J are TRBV19 and TRBJ1-5; D is ambiguous. Germline V gene sequence: CDR1 LNHDA, CDR2 SQIVND (reference sequence). The CDR3 totals 14 residues. V dropped 4 bases and J dropped 4 bases, with 11 bases sitting between them.

This chain joins TRBV5-1 and TRBJ1-2; D is ambiguous. Germline V lookup: CDR1 SGHRS, CDR2 YFSETQ. The CDR3 consists of 12 residues. V lost 0 bases and J lost 4, with 4 bases in between. This chain's CDR3 is CASSLASYGYTF. The CDR3 DNA reads as TGCGCCAGCAGCTTGGCTAGCTATGGCTACACCTTC.

This clone was picked up a small number of times. The chain employs TRBV7-9 and TRBJ1-4, with a tentative D call TRBD1 (6 bases). Germline V gene sequence: CDR1 SEHNR, CDR2 FQNEAQ (reference sequence). The CDR3 is made up of 17 amino acids. Trimming stripped 4 bases from V and 0 bases from J, with 15 bases between. This CDR3 reads CASSSRGGPATNEKLFF. In DNA, the CDR3 is TGTGCCAGCAGCTCTCGGGGGGGCCCAGCAACTAATGAAAAACTGTTTTTT.

J is TRBJ1-3 and V is TRBV21-1. TRBV21-1 counts as a pseudogene. The CDR3 is made up of 15 amino acids. The CDR3 loop reads CASSTRRAGSDTIYF. The CDR3 bases are TGTGCCAGCAGCACCCGGCGGGCAGGTTCGGACACCATATATTTT.

V and J are TRBV27 and TRBJ2-7; 7 bases are shared with TRBD1. Trimming at V came to 6 bases and at J to 2 bases, leaving 10 bases not matched to a gene. The CDR3 extends over 15 amino acids. CDR1 is MNHEY and CDR2 is SMNVEV in the germline V gene (reference sequence). The chain's CDR3 is CASSLTRDRAYEQYF. The DNA for the CDR3 is TGTGCCAGCAGCCTAACCCGGGACAGAGCCTACGAGCAGTACTTC.

V gene TRBV5-1 combines with J gene TRBJ1-1; D is unclear. Germline V gene sequence: CDR1 SGHRS, CDR2 YFSETQ. V gave up 0 bases and J gave up 1 base, with 4 bases separating them. The CDR3 sequence is 13 residues long. In DNA form, the CDR3 reads TGCGCCAGCAGCTTGGAGAGGAACACTGAAGCTTTCTTT. It is translated as CASSLERNTEAFF.

This sequence joins TRBV19 and TRBJ2-2; 9 positions agree with TRBD2. CDR1 is LNHDA and CDR2 is SQIVND in the germline V gene (reference sequence). The CDR3 spans 18 residues. After removal of 0 bases from V and 2 bases from J, the junction contained 7 bases not matched to a gene. In DNA form, the CDR3 reads TGTGCCAGTAGTATAGATCGGCCTAGCGGGATAAACACCGGGGAGCTGTTTTTT. Its translation is CASSIDRPSGINTGELFF. The entire variable domain, with the rest obtained from reference TRBV19 and TRBJ2-2, is as follows: DGGITQSPKYLFRKEGQNVTLSCEQNLNHDAMYWYRQDPGQGLRLIYYSQIVNDFQKGDIAEGYSVSREKKESFPLTVTSAQKNPTAFYLCASSIDRPSGINTGELFFGEGSRLTVL.

This clone was seen a handful of times. The rearrangement links TRBV5-1 to TRBJ2-1; no clear D gene. V was pared by 1 base and J by 3 bases, with 11 bases between. CDR3 length equals 15 residues. Per germline, CDR1 SGHRS and CDR2 YFSETQ. The CDR3 coding sequence is TGCGCCAGCAGCTTGACACAGCCCCTCTACAATGAGCAGTTCTTC. Its translation: CASSLTQPLYNEQFF. Complete variable domain (other parts from reference TRBV5-1 and TRBJ2-1): KAGVTQTPRYLIKTRGQQVTLSCSPISGHRSVSWYQQTPGQGLQFLFEYFSETQRNKGNFPGRFSGRQFSNSRSEMNVSTLELGDSALYLCASSLTQPLYNEQFFGPGTRLTVL.

The genes are TRBV7-2 and TRBJ2-5; TRBD1 agrees at 7 bases. Germline values: CDR1 SGHTA, CDR2 FQGNSA. The ends lost 5 bases at V and 4 bases at J; junction bases unmatched: 16. This CDR3 has 17 residues. CDR3 sequence: CASSPSNPLAGGETQYF. In DNA, the CDR3 is TGTGCCAGCAGCCCCTCTAACCCTCTGGCAGGGGGAGAGACCCAGTACTTC.

The rearrangement uses TRBV25-1 and TRBJ2-7; 7 nucleotides line up with TRBD1. Germline V gene data show CDR1 as MGHDK and CDR2 as SYGVNS. The CDR3 covers 16 residues. V trimming: 5 bases; J trimming: 0 bases; junction bases outside the gene matches: 10. The CDR3 DNA reads TGTGCCAGCAGTAATCCCGGGACAGCCTCCTCCTACGAGCAGTACTTC. This encodes CASSNPGTASSYEQYF.

This clone was seen once. The chain carries TRBV13 and TRBJ1-3; 8 bases agree with TRBD1. The V segment lost 4 bases and the J segment 2 bases; nucleotides outside the gene matches: 7. Germline CDR1 reads PRHDT; CDR2 reads FYEKMQ (reference sequence). This CDR3 has 16 amino acids. CDR3 region: CASSSRQGRPGNTIYF. For the CDR3, the DNA is TGTGCCAGCAGCTCCAGACAGGGGAGGCCTGGAAACACCATATATTTT.

This chain's CDR3 is CASKQGNTEAFF. The CDR3 nucleotides are TGTGCCAGTAAGCAGGGGAACACTGAAGCTTTCTTT. This chain connects TRBV19 to TRBJ1-1; a weak D match, TRBD1 (5 bases). Trimming removed 7 bases from V and 1 base from J, with 7 bases in between. Germline lookup yields CDR1 LNHDA and CDR2 SQIVND (reference sequence). This CDR3 spans 12 amino acids.

V usage is TRBV7-9 and J usage is TRBJ2-7; 12 bases align to TRBD2. The CDR3 is 14 residues long. Germline CDR1 and CDR2: SEHNR and FQNEAQ (reference sequence). Germline trimming cut 4 bases from V and 3 bases from J; bases unmatched to any gene: 1. CDR3 DNA: TGTGCCAGCAGCTCGACTAGCGGGAGCTACGAGCAGTACTTC. Translating it yields CASSSTSGSYEQYF.

The rearrangement links TRBV4-1 to TRBJ1-6; unclear D gene. The CDR3 contains 13 residues. Germline assignment: CDR1 MGHRA and CDR2 YSYEKL. V dropped 1 base and J dropped 8 bases, with 6 bases sitting between them. The CDR3, as DNA: TGCGCCAGCAGCCAAGGGAGGGATTCACCCCTCCACTTT. Encoded protein: CASSQGRDSPLHF.

J is TRBJ1-4 and V is TRBV9; 9 nucleotides line up with TRBD1. Germline loops: CDR1 SGDLS, CDR2 YYNGEE. After removal of 4 bases from V and 8 bases from J, the junction contained 9 bases not matched to a gene. The CDR3 is 15 amino acids. CDR3 loop: CASSLSGTGLEKLFF. Here the CDR3 DNA reads TGTGCCAGCAGCCTATCCGGGACAGGGCTGGAAAAACTGTTTTTT. The whole variable domain, remainder taken from reference TRBV9 and TRBJ1-4, is DSGVTQTPKHLITATGQRVTLRCSPRSGDLSVYWYQQSLDQGLQFLIQYYNGEERAKGNILERFSAQQFPDLHSELNLSSLELGDSALYFCASSLSGTGLEKLFFGSGTQLSVL.

This clone appeared once. The chain carries TRBV19 and TRBJ1-1; 7 bases line up with TRBD1. The CDR3 totals 14 residues. V lost 7 bases to trimming and J lost 3 bases; unmatched junction nucleotides: 8. In germline, CDR1 is LNHDA, CDR2 SQIVND (reference sequence). CDR3 in amino acids: CASNKDRVDTEAFF. The CDR3 coding sequence is TGTGCCAGTAATAAAGACAGGGTGGACACTGAAGCTTTCTTT.

The V and J genes are TRBV18 and TRBJ1-3; TRBD1 is a possible D gene (6 bases). V lost 3 bases and J 3 bases, leaving 12 bases between the germline ends. This CDR3 has 15 residues. Germline V gene lookup returns CDR1 KGHSH and CDR2 LQKENI. CDR3 DNA sequence: TGTGCCAGCTCACCCGACGAACAGGGTGGAAACACCATATATTTT. Its protein product is CASSPDEQGGNTIYF.

The rearrangement links TRBV5-1 to TRBJ2-2, with TRBD1 matching 10 bases. This CDR3 spans 18 amino acids. J gave up 4 bases and V 2 bases, and 11 bases lay outside the gene matches. Germline V gives CDR1 SGHRS, CDR2 YFSETQ. DNA of the CDR3: TGCGCCAGCAGCTTCCCCAGGGGACAGGGGTTTGGCACCGGGGAGCTGTTTTTT. It translates to CASSFPRGQGFGTGELFF. The full variable domain, in which reference TRBV5-1 and TRBJ2-2 provide the parts outside the CDR3, is KAGVTQTPRYLIKTRGQQVTLSCSPISGHRSVSWYQQTPGQGLQFLFEYFSETQRNKGNFPGRFSGRQFSNSRSEMNVSTLELGDSALYLCASSFPRGQGFGTGELFFGEGSRLTVL.

The gene calls are TRBV7-2 and TRBJ2-7; 9 bases align to TRBD2. The germline V gene has CDR1 SGHTA and CDR2 FQGNSA. The trim removed 1 base at V and 2 bases at J, leaving 6 bases unmatched. This CDR3 has 16 amino acids. CDR3 in DNA: TGTGCCAGCAGCTTAGACAAAAGCGGGGGGACCTACGAGCAGTACTTC. It yields the protein CASSLDKSGGTYEQYF.

The chain uses TRBV6-5 and TRBJ1-5; possible D gene TRBD1, 6 bases. The CDR3 is made up of 13 amino acids. CDR1 and CDR2 (germline): MNHEY, SVGAGI. V lost 7 bases and J 5 bases, leaving 12 bases between the germline ends. The CDR3 DNA is TGTGCCAGCAACGGGGGGCCCGATCAGCCCCAGCATTTT. It specifies CASNGGPDQPQHF.

The V gene is TRBV10-3, the J gene TRBJ1-4; a possible D gene is TRBD1 (6 bases). The germline V gene has CDR1 ENHRY and CDR2 SYGVKD. Trimming removed 10 bases at V and 6 bases at J, with 27 bases between. This CDR3 is built from 17 residues. The CDR3 loop reads CANHVGTLPQGDEKLFF. CDR3 DNA: TGTGCCAACCACGTCGGGACACTTCCCCAAGGGGATGAAAAACTGTTTTTT.

This chain connects TRBV7-2 to TRBJ2-1, with 7 bases aligning to TRBD2. Germline CDR1 and CDR2: SGHTA and FQGNSA. Losses at the gene ends were 7 bases for V and 5 bases for J; bases not matched to a gene: 11. There are 15 residues in the CDR3. CDR3 sequence (DNA): TGTGCCAGCACCCCCATTCGGGGGGTAAACAATGAGCAGTTCTTC. This sequence encodes CASTPIRGVNNEQFF.

The V and J genes are TRBV15 and TRBJ2-1, with D perhaps matching TRBD2 (5 bases). The CDR3 spans 14 residues. From germline, CDR1 is LNHNV and CDR2 YYDKDF (reference sequence). V dropped 6 bases and J dropped 10 bases, with 19 bases sitting between them. CDR3 sequence (DNA): TGTGCCACCAGTCATTCGGGCGGGTCGGGAGAGCAGTTCTTC. Its translation is CATSHSGGSGEQFF.

The CDR3 DNA sequence: TGTGCCAGCAGCCGACAGGGAAACACTGAAGCTTTCTTT. This sequence encodes CASSRQGNTEAFF. The V gene is TRBV6-6, the J gene TRBJ1-1, with TRBD1 identical over 7 bases. This CDR3 region has 13 residues. The V and J ends lost 6 bases and 2 bases, in that order; junction bases with no gene match: 3. In germline, CDR1 is MNHNY, CDR2 SVGAGI (reference sequence).